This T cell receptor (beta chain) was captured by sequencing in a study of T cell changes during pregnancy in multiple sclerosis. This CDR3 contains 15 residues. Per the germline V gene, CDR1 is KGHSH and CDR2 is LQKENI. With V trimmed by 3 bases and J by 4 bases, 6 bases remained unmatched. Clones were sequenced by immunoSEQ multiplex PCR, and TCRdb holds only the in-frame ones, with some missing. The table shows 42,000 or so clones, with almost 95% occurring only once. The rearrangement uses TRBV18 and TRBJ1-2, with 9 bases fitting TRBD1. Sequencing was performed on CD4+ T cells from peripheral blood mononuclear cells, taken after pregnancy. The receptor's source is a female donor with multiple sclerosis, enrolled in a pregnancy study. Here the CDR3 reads CASSPPGTGTYGYTF. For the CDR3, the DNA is TGTGCCAGCTCACCTCCCGGGACAGGGACCTATGGCTACACCTTC.